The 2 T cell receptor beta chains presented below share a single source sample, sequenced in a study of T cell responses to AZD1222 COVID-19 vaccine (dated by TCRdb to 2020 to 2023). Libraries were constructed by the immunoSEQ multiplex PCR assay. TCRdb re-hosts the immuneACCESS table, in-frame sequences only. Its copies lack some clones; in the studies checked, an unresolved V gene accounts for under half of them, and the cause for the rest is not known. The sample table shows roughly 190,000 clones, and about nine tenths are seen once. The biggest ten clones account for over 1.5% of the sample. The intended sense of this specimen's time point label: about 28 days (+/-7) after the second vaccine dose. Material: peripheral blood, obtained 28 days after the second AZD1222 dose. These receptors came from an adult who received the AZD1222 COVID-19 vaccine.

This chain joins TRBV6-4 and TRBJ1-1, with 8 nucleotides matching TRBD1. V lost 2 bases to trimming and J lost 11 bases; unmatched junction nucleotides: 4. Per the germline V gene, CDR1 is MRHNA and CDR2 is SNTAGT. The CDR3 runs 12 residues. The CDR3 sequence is CASSDRTGPAFF. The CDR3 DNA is TGTGCCAGCAGTGACCGGACAGGGCCCGCTTTCTTT.

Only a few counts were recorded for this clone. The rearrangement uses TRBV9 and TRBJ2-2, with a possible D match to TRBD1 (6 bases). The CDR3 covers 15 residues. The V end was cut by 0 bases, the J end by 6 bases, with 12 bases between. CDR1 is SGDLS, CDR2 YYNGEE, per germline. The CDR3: CASSVGWGRSGELFF. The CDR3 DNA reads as TGTGCCAGCAGCGTAGGATGGGGGCGATCCGGGGAGCTGTTTTTT.